This T cell receptor beta chain was obtained from a study of shared clonotypes between healthy human individuals. About this clone itself: Its cognate antigen is unknown.

Broader study findings: Roughly 4.6% of naive CD4 clonotypes were common to a handful of donors. An effect of sequencing depth on clonotype sharing among donors was expected.

Germline V gene data show CDR1 as LNHDA and CDR2 as SQIVND (reference sequence). J lost 7 bases, V lost 5 bases, and 8 bases had no gene match. CDR3 size: 14 residues. The deep-level immunoSEQ assay was used. Across several immunoSEQ plates, the genomic DNA of each subset was split evenly. Assay: immunoSEQ multiplex PCR; the TCRdb copy retains only in-frame clones and omits some. The sample contains about 2.3 million clones, over 90% of which appear only once. This TCR derives from a man between 18 and 29 years old in good health. Some clones in this sample may be carry-over from other donors' samples. The gene calls are TRBV19 and TRBJ2-7; 10 positions match TRBD2. The specimen sequenced was naive CD4+ T cells from PBMCs. Subset in this sample: CD45RA+ positively selected. The CDR3 bases are TGTGCCAGTAGTCCTCGGGGGACTAGCGTTGAGCAGTACTTC. Its translation is CASSPRGTSVEQYF.